The 16 T cell receptor beta chains in this list originate from one sample, sequenced in a study of OX40 agonist ivuxolimab in advanced cancers. Repertoires were generated with immunoSEQ multiplex PCR, while TCRdb's copy carries only in-frame clones and drops some. The data contain about 100,000 clones, about 91% of them singletons. The starting material was CD4+ or CD8+ T cells sorted from blood, obtained in a trial of the OX40 agonist ivuxolimab. The source is an adult with an advanced solid tumor such as melanoma, head and neck, liver or kidney cancer.

V and J are TRBV7-2 and TRBJ2-4; 15 bases line up with TRBD2. The CDR3 is 19 amino acids. Germline V gene sequence: CDR1 SGHTA, CDR2 FQGNSA. V trimming: 5 bases; J trimming: 1 base; junction bases outside the gene matches: 9. The CDR3 nucleotides read TGTGCCAGCAGCGGACCGGGACTAGCGGGAGGAGTTGCCAAAAACATTCAGTACTTC. Translation gives CASSGPGLAGGVAKNIQYF.

This rearrangement joins TRBV20-1 to TRBJ1-1, with D unresolved. This CDR3 region has 11 residues. Germline V gene data show CDR1 as DFQATT and CDR2 as SNEGSKA (reference sequence). Trimming stripped 5 bases from V and 6 bases from J, with 10 bases between. Here the CDR3 DNA reads TGCAGTGCTGAACATACAGCTGAAGCTTTCTTT. Translating it yields CSAEHTAEAFF.

This clone has a single count. This chain links TRBV7-3 with TRBJ2-2; D might be TRBD1 (6 bases). Germline lookup yields CDR1 SGHTA and CDR2 FQGTGA. CDR3 length equals 16 residues. V gave up 4 bases and J gave up 1 base, with 13 bases separating them. The CDR3 DNA reads TGTGCCAGCAGCTACGGTGGGACAAAGAACACCGGGGAGCTGTTTTTT. This codes for CASSYGGTKNTGELFF.

This clone has a handful of counts. V is TRBV7-8 and J is TRBJ2-1; D is perhaps TRBD2 (5 bases). V lost 7 bases, J lost 0 bases, and 10 bases lay in between. CDR1 is SGHVS and CDR2 is FQNEAQ in the germline V gene. This CDR3 is 14 amino acids long. The DNA for the CDR3 is TGTGCCAGCACCGGACTGGCCTCCTACAATGAGCAGTTCTTC. Translated: CASTGLASYNEQFF.

This chain links TRBV11-2 with TRBJ1-4; D gene uncertain. Per the germline V gene, CDR1 is SGHAT and CDR2 is FQNNGV. Trimming cost V 5 bases and J 8 bases, with 12 bases left between them. The CDR3 runs 13 residues. The CDR3 is CASSPPRDEKLFF. CDR3 DNA: TGTGCCAGCAGCCCTCCCAGAGACGAAAAACTGTTTTTT. Combining the CDR3 with reference TRBV11-2 and TRBJ1-4 gives the whole variable domain EAGVAQSPRYKIIEKRQSVAFWCNPISGHATLYWYQQILGQGPKLLIQFQNNGVVDDSQLPKDRFSAERLKGVDSTLKIQPAKLEDSAVYLCASSPPRDEKLFFGSGTQLSVL.

The rearrangement links TRBV28 to TRBJ1-5; D call uncertain. Germline V CDR1 and CDR2: MDHEN, SYDVKM. Deletions cut 0 bases from V and 1 base from J, with 1 base between. This CDR3 region has 13 residues. The CDR3 DNA sequence: TGTGCCAGCAGTTTATGGAGCAATCAGCCCCAGCATTTT. This encodes CASSLWSNQPQHF.

This chain joins TRBV19 and TRBJ1-5, with no clear D. CDR3 length equals 15 residues. Trimming took 7 bases from V and 0 from J, leaving 13 bases between them. Per the germline V gene, CDR1 is LNHDA and CDR2 is SQIVND (reference sequence). The CDR3 nucleotides are TGTGCCAGTAAACCCTATGAACATAGCAATCAGCCCCAGCATTTT. Translation gives CASKPYEHSNQPQHF.

This chain connects TRBV18 to TRBJ2-7; 7 bases match TRBD1. V lost 5 bases to trimming and J lost 0 bases; unmatched junction nucleotides: 7. The CDR3 sequence is 15 residues long. The germline CDR1 and CDR2 sequences are KGHSH and LQKENI. For the CDR3, the DNA is TGTGCCAGCTCAACAGGGGCGCTAAGCTCCTACGAGCAGTACTTC. This sequence encodes CASSTGALSSYEQYF.

This clone was counted a single time. The gene calls are TRBV7-2 and TRBJ2-1; tentative D call: TRBD2 (5 bases). Germline CDR1 SGHTA, CDR2 FQGNSA. The CDR3 extends over 14 amino acids. V dropped 1 base and J dropped 6 bases, with 10 bases sitting between them. The CDR3 sequence is CASSLGVASNEQFF. The CDR3 coding sequence is TGTGCCAGCAGCTTAGGGGTAGCGTCCAATGAGCAGTTCTTC.

The gene calls are TRBV18 and TRBJ1-1, with D possibly TRBD1 on 5 matching bases. CDR1 is KGHSH and CDR2 is LQKENI in the germline V gene. The V end lost 4 bases, the J end lost 1 base, and 10 bases lay between the germline ends. This CDR3 region has 14 residues. CDR3 DNA: TGTGCCAGCTCACTCGGGACGGCGAACACTGAAGCTTTCTTT. Its translation is CASSLGTANTEAFF.

This sequence joins TRBV11-2 and TRBJ2-3; D ambiguous. Per the germline V gene, CDR1 is SGHAT and CDR2 is FQNNGV. CDR3 length: 16 amino acids. V gave up 5 bases and J gave up 1 base, with 16 bases separating them. Written as DNA, the CDR3 is TGTGCCAGCAGCCTTACCCCTGGCGGAGGCACAGATACGCAGTATTTT. Its translation: CASSLTPGGGTDTQYF.

In DNA form, the CDR3 reads TGTGCCAGCTCGGAGGCCCGCTACAATGAGCAGTTCTTC. As protein: CASSEARYNEQFF. This chain connects TRBV18 to TRBJ2-1, with a weak D call TRBD2 (5 bases). CDR3 length: 13 residues. Trimming removed 6 bases from V and 3 bases from J, with 9 bases in between. CDR1 KGHSH and CDR2 LQKENI come from the germline V gene.

The chain employs TRBV25-1 and TRBJ2-1; 13 nucleotides match TRBD2. This CDR3 comprises 17 residues. Germline CDR1 MGHDK, CDR2 SYGVNS. The V gene end was trimmed by 3 bases and the J gene end by 5 bases; junction bases not matched to a gene: 7. Here the CDR3 DNA reads TGTGCCAGCAGTGACCAACCCGGGACTAGCGGGAACAATGAGCAGTTCTTC. Its translation is CASSDQPGTSGNNEQFF. Full variable domain (missing parts from reference TRBV25-1 and TRBJ2-1): EADIYQTPRYLVIGTGKKITLECSQTMGHDKMYWYQQDPGMELHLIHYSYGVNSTEKGDLSSESTVSRIRTEHFPLTLESARPSHTSQYLCASSDQPGTSGNNEQFFGPGTRLTVL.

The chain combines TRBV28 with TRBJ2-7; perhaps D is TRBD1 or TRBD2 (5 bases each). Looked up from germline, CDR1 is MDHEN and CDR2 is SYDVKM. Between the trimmed V and J ends, which lost 2 bases and 3 bases, there was a span of 8 bases. This CDR3 is 13 amino acids long. CDR3 protein: CASSLRGGYEQYF. In nucleotides, the CDR3 is TGTGCCAGCAGTTTACGTGGGGGCTACGAGCAGTACTTC.

This clone turned up a few times. Here the CDR3 DNA reads TGTGCCTGGCAACCACAGGGCAACTATGGCTACACCTTC. It codes for CAWQPQGNYGYTF. This chain joins TRBV30 and TRBJ1-2, with a weak D call TRBD1 (6 bases). The ends were cut back, 5 bases at V and 2 bases at J, with 12 bases in the middle. The CDR3 covers 13 residues. CDR1 is GTSNPN and CDR2 is SVGIG in the germline V gene (reference sequence). The complete variable domain, with remaining parts taken from reference TRBV30 and TRBJ1-2, reads SQTIHQWPATLVQPVGSPLSLECTVEGTSNPNLYWYRQAAGRGLQLLFYSVGIGQISSEVPQNLSASRPQDRQFILSSKKLLLSDSGFYLCAWQPQGNYGYTFGSGTRLTVV.

The chain combines TRBV2 with TRBJ2-1; 10 bases match TRBD2. J gave up 6 bases and V 4 bases, and 6 bases lay outside the gene matches. Germline CDR1 and CDR2: SNHLY and FYNNEI. This CDR3 spans 15 amino acids. The DNA of the CDR3 is TGTGCCAGCAGTGTCGAAGCGGGAGGGCCCAATGAGCAGTTCTTC. It codes for CASSVEAGGPNEQFF.